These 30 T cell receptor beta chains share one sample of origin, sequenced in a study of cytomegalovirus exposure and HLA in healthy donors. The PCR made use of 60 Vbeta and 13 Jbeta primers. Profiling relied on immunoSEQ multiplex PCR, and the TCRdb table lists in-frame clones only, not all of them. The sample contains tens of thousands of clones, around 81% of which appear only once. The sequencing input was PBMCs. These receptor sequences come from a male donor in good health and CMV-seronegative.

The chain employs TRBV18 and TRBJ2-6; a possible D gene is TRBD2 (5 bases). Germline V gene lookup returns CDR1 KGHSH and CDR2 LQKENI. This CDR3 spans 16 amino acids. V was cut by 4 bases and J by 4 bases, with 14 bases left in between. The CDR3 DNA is TGTGCCAGCTCACACACCCCGGGGTCGGGGGCCAACGTCCTGACTTTC. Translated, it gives CASSHTPGSGANVLTF.

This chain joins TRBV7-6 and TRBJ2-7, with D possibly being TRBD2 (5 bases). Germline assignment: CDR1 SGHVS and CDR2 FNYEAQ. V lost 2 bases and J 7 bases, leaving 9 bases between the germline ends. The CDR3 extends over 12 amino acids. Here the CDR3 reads CASSLLPGEQYF. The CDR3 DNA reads TGTGCCAGCAGCTTATTACCGGGGGAGCAGTACTTC.

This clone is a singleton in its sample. CDR3 DNA: TGTGCCAGCAGCCCTAGTGCGGGGGGGCGGGGTACGCAGTATTTT. It is translated as CASSPSAGGRGTQYF. The chain is built from TRBV7-3 and TRBJ2-3; 9 nucleotides match TRBD2. Germline CDR1 reads SGHTA; CDR2 reads FQGTGA. Unmatched junction bases numbered 11, after V lost 5 bases and J lost 8 bases. The CDR3 is made up of 15 amino acids.

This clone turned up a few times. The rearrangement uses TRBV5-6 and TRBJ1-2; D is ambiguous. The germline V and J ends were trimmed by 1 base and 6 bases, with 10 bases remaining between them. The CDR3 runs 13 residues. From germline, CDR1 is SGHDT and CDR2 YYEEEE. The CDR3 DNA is TGTGCCAGCAGCTTGTCCGTATTAGATGGCTACACCTTC. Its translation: CASSLSVLDGYTF.

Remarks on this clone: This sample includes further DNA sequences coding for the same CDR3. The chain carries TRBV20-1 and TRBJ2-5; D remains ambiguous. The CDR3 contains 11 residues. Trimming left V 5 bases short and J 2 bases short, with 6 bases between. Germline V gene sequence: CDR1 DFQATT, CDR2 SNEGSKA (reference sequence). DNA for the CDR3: TGCAGTGCTCAACATCAAGAGACCCAGTACTTC. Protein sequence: CSAQHQETQYF.

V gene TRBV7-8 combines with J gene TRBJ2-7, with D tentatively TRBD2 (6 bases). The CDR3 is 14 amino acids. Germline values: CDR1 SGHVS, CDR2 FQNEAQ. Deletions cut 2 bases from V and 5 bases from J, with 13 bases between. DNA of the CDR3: TGTGCCAGCAGCTTATCTGGAGGGGTCGACGAGCAGTACTTC. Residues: CASSLSGGVDEQYF.

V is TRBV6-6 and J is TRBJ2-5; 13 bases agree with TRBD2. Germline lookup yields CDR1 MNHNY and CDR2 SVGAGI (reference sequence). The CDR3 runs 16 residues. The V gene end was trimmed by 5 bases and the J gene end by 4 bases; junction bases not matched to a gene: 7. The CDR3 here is CASSTSGGAAVETQYF. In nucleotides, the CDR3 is TGTGCCAGCAGTACTAGCGGGGGGGCCGCAGTAGAGACCCAGTACTTC.

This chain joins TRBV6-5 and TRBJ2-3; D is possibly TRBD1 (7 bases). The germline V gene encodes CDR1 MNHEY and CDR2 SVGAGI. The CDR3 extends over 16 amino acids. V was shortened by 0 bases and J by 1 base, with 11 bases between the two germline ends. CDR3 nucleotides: TGTGCCAGCAGTTACTCAGGGGGCGGGGGCACAGATACGCAGTATTTT. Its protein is CASSYSGGGGTDTQYF.

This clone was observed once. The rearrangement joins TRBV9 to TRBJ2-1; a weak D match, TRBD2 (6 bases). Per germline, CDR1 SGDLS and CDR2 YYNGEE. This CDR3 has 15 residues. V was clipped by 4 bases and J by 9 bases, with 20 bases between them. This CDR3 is CASSPRLEYRREQFF. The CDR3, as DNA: TGTGCCAGCAGCCCCCGACTAGAATACCGGCGTGAGCAGTTCTTC.

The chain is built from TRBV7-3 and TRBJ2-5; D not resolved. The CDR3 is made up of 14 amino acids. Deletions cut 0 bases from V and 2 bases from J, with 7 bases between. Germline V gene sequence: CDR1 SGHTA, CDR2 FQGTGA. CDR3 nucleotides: TGTGCCAGCAGCTTAACTTCCATGCAAGAGACCCAGTACTTC. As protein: CASSLTSMQETQYF.

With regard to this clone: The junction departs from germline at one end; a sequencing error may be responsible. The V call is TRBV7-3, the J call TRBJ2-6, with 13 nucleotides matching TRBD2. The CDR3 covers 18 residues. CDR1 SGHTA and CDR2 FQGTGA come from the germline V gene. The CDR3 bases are TGTTCCAGCAGCGTTACTAGCGGGGGGGGTTCAGGGGCCAACGTCCTGACTTTC. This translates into CSSSVTSGGGSGANVLTF.

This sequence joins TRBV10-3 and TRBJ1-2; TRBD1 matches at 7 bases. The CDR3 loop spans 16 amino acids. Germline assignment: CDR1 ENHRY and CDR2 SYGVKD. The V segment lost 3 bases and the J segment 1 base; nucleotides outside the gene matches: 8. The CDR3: CAISDLTDRINYGYTF. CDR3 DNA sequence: TGTGCCATCAGTGACCTAACGGACAGGATTAACTATGGCTACACCTTC.

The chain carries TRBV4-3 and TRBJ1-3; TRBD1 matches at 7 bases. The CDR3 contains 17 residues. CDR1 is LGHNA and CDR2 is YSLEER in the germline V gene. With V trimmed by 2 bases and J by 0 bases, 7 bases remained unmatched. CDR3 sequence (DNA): TGCGCCAGCAGCCAAAAGGACAGGCCAAGCTCTGGAAACACCATATATTTT. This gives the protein CASSQKDRPSSGNTIYF.

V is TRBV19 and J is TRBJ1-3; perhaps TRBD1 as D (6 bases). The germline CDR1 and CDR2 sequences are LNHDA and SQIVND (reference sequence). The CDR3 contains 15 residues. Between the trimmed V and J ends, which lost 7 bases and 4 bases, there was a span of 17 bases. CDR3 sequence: CASTPAGAVGNTIYF. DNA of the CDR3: TGTGCCAGTACCCCCGCGGGGGCAGTAGGAAACACCATATATTTT. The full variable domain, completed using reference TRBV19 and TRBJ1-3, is DGGITQSPKYLFRKEGQNVTLSCEQNLNHDAMYWYRQDPGQGLRLIYYSQIVNDFQKGDIAEGYSVSREKKESFPLTVTSAQKNPTAFYLCASTPAGAVGNTIYFGEGSWLTVV.

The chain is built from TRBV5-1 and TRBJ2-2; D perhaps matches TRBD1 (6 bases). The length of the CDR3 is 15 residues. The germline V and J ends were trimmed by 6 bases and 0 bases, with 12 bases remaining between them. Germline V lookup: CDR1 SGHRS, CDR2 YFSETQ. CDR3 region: CASTRDTSNTGELFF. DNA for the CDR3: TGCGCCAGCACCAGGGACACTTCGAACACCGGGGAGCTGTTTTTT.

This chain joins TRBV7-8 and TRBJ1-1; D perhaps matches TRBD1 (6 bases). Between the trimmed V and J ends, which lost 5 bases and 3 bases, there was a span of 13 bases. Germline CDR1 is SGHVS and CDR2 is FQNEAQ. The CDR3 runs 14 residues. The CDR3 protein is CASSPHRVDTEAFF. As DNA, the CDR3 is TGTGCCAGCAGCCCTCACAGGGTTGACACTGAAGCTTTCTTT.

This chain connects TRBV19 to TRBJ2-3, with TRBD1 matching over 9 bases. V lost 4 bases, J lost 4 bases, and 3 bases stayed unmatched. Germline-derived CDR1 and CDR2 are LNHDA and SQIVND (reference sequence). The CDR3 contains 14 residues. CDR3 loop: CASSRDRVADTQYF. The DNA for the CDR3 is TGTGCCAGTAGTAGGGACAGGGTAGCAGATACGCAGTATTTT.

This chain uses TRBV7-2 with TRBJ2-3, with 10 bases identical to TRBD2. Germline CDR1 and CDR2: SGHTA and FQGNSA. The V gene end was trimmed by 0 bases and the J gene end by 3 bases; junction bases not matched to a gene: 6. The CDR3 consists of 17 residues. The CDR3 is CASSLASSSGGTDTQYF. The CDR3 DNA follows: TGTGCCAGCAGCTTAGCGTCTTCTAGCGGGGGTACAGATACGCAGTATTTT.

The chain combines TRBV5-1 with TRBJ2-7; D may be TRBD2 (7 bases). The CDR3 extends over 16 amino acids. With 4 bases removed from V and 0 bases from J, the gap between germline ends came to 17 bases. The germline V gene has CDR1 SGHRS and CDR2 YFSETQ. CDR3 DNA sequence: TGCGCCAGCAGCCCACCGGGGGGCGCGGGCTCCTACGAGCAGTACTTC. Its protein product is CASSPPGGAGSYEQYF.

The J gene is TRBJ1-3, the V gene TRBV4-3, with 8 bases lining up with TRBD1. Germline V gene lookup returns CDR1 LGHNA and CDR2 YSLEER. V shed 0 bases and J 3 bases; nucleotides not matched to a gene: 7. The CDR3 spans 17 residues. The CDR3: CASSQDLQGAYGNTIYF. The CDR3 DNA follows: TGCGCCAGCAGCCAAGATCTCCAGGGGGCTTATGGAAACACCATATATTTT.

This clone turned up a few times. The CDR3: CAWSIRQVEETQYF. DNA of the CDR3: TGTGCCTGGAGCATCCGACAGGTAGAAGAGACCCAGTACTTC. This chain joins TRBV30 and TRBJ2-5, with D perhaps matching TRBD1 (6 bases). Germline V gives CDR1 GTSNPN, CDR2 SVGIG (reference sequence). This CDR3 contains 14 residues. V shed 3 bases and J shed 3 bases, with 14 bases lying between them.

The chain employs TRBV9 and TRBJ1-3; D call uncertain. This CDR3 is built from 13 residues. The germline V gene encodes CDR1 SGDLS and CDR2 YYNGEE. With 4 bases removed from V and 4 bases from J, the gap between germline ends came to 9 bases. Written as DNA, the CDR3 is TGTGCCAGCAGCCTCCCCCCCGGAAACACCATATATTTT. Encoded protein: CASSLPPGNTIYF.

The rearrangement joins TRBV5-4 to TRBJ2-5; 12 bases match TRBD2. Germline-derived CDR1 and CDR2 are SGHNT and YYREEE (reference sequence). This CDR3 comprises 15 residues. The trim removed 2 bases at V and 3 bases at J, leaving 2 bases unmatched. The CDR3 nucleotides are TGTGCCAGCAGCTTTCGACTAGCGGGGGAAGAGACCCAGTACTTC. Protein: CASSFRLAGEETQYF.

For the CDR3, the DNA is TGTGCCAGCAGCTTAGCCCCAGACTCCTACGAGCAGTACTTC. Protein sequence: CASSLAPDSYEQYF. The chain employs TRBV11-3 and TRBJ2-7, with D unresolved. From germline, CDR1 is SGHNT and CDR2 YENEEA. V was clipped by 1 base and J by 0 bases, with 7 bases between them. The CDR3 extends over 14 amino acids. Full variable domain (missing parts from reference TRBV11-3 and TRBJ2-7): EAGVVQSPRYKIIEKKQPVAFWCNPISGHNTLYWYLQNLGQGPELLIRYENEEAVDDSQLPKDRFSAERLKGVDSTLKIQPAELGDSAVYLCASSLAPDSYEQYFGPGTRLTVT.

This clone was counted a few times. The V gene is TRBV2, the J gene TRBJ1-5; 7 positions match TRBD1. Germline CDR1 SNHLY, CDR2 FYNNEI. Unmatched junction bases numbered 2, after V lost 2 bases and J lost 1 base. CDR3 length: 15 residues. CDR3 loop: CASSEQGQSNQPQHF. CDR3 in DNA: TGTGCCAGCAGTGAACAGGGACAGAGCAATCAGCCCCAGCATTTT.

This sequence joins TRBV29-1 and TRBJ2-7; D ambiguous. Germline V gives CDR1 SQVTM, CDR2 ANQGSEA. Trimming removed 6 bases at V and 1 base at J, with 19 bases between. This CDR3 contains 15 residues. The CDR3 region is CSVTTLGRYSYEQYF. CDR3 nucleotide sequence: TGCAGCGTGACGACGCTGGGCAGGTATTCCTACGAGCAGTACTTC.

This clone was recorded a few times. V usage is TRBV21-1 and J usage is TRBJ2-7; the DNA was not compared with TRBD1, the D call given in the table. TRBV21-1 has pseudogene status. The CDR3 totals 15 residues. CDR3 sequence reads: CASSMGQHLTYEQYF. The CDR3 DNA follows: TGTGCCAGCAGCATGGGCCAGCACCTGACCTACGAGCAGTACTTC.

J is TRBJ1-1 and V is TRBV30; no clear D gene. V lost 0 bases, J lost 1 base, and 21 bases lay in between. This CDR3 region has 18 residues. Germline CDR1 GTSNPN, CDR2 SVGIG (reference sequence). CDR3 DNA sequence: TGTGCCTGGAGTGTAGGTCTGCGGGAAACGAAAGCGAACACTGAAGCTTTCTTT. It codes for CAWSVGLRETKANTEAFF.

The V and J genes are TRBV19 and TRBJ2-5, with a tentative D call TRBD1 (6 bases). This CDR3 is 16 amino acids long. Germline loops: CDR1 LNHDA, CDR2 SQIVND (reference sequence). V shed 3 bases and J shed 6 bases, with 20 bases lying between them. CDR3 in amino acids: CASSMGISWGLQTQYF. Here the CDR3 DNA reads TGTGCCAGTAGTATGGGAATTTCGTGGGGGCTGCAGACCCAGTACTTC.

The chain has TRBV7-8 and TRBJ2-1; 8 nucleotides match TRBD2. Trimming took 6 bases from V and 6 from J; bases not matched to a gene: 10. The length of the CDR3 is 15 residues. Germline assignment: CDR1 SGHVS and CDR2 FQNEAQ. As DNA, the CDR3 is TGTGCCAGCAGGCCCCGGGGGGGCCGGGGCAATGAGCAGTTCTTC. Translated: CASRPRGGRGNEQFF.